What follows describes a single TCR beta chain. Its matching antigen is unknown. The read terminates 3 residues before the CDR3 end, so the remaining end is supplied by the germline J gene. In germline, CDR1 is SEHNR, CDR2 FQNEAQ (reference sequence). V trimming: 5 bases; J trimming: 6 bases; junction bases outside the gene matches: 6. The CDR3 runs to 15 residues. Measured with immunoSEQ multiplex PCR; TCRdb has only the in-frame clones, and not every one. The sample totals around 21,000 clones. This sample was taken from a study of T cells in women clearing cervical HPV infection. About the study: Cases' blood sampling followed lesion detection by median roughly 150 days (90 to 200). The study's findings and limits: Richness plus V gene abundances separated cases from controls with AUC roughly 0.85. Repertoire richness, not evenness, was significantly elevated in CIN3+ cases versus controls.

MY09/MY11 PCR detected cervical HPV DNA; dot-blot assigned genotypes. The sample taken for sequencing was blood buffy coat. This receptor was identified in a woman aged 18 to 75 with a cervical HPV16 infection that either progressed to CIN3+ or cleared (not recorded which). This chain connects TRBV7-9 to TRBJ2-1, with TRBD2 identical over 11 bases. The CDR3 bases that were read are TGTGCCAGCAGCCCCCTAGCGGGAGGAGGCAATGAG. It codes for CASSPLAGGGNE. The entire CDR3 reads CASSPLAGGGNEQFF.